This TCR beta chain came from a study of blood T cell repertoires in COVID-19. Background on the study: Samples came from the United States, Italy and Spain, spanning acute and convalescent COVID-19. T cells, B-cell-depleted T cells, or PBMCs provided the cDNA or gDNA that served as material.

Per the study methods: It was from reference gene primer amplification that nucleated cell counts were estimated. Here immunoSEQ multiplex PCR was the method, and the copy in TCRdb shows in-frame clones only, minus some. V and J calls and clone size follow that table, whereas D and trimming were derived from the DNA. The repertoire consists of 240,000 or so clones, with approximately 82% occurring once and the leading ten covering around 2%. The V gene end was trimmed by 6 bases and the J gene end by 4 bases; junction bases not matched to a gene: 8. Looked up from germline, CDR1 is MNHEY and CDR2 is SVGAGI. CDR3 size: 14 residues.

Sequencing was done on a sample of peripheral blood. The origin of this receptor is a woman aged 80 or older with acute or convalescent COVID-19. The V call is TRBV6-5, the J call TRBJ1-2, with TRBD1 matching 7 bases. The CDR3 region has the DNA TGTGCCAGCAGACCCGACAGGGCCTCCTATGGCTACACCTTC. Translated, it gives CASRPDRASYGYTF.